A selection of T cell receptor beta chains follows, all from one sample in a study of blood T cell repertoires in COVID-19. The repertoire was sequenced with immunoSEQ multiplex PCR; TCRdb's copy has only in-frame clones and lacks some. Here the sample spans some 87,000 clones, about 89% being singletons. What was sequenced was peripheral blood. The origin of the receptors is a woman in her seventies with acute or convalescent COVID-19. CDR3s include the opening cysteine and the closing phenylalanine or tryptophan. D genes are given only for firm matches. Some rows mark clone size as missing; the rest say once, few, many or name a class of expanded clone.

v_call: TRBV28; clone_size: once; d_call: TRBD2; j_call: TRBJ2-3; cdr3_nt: TGTGCCAGCAGCCTCGGGACTAGCGGAGCAGATACGCAGTATTTT; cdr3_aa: CASSLGTSGADTQYF
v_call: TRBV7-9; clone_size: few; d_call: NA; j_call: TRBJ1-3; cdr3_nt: TGTGCCAGCAGCCCCCCTTTGTGGGGGCGAGGAAACACCATATATTTT; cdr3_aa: CASSPPLWGRGNTIYF
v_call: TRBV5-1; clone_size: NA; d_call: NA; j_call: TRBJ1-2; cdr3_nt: TGCGCCAGCAGCTTGGGACAGGCAGAAAACTATGGCTACACCTTC; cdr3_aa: CASSLGQAENYGYTF
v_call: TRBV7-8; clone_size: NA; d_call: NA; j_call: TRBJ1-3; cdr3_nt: TGTGCCAGCAGCTCCGGGACAACCTCTGGAAACACCATATATTTT; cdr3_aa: CASSSGTTSGNTIYF
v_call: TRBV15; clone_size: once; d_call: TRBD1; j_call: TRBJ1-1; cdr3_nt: TGTGCCACCAGCCGCACTACAGGGGGATACACTGAAGCTTTCTTT; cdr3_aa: CATSRTTGGYTEAFF
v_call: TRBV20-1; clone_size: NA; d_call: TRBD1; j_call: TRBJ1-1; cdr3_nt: TGCAGTCCTGACAGGGAGGCTGAAGCTTTCTTT; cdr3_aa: CSPDREAEAFF
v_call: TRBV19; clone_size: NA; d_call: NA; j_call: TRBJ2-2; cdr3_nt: TGTGCCAGTAAGGGGCAGCATAACACCGGGGAGCTGTTTTTT; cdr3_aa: CASKGQHNTGELFF
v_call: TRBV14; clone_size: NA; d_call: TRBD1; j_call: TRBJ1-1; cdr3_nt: TGTGCCAGCAGCCAATTGGGACAGGGTAACACTGAAGCTTTCTTT; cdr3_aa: CASSQLGQGNTEAFF
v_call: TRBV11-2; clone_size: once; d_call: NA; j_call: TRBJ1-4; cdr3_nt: TGTGCCAGCAGCTTGCGACAGGCCTCTCTGCCGGGTGAAAAACTGTTTTTT; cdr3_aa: CASSLRQASLPGEKLFF
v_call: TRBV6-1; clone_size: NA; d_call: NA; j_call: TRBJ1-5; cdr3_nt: TGTGCCAGCAGTGAAGCGGTCGGGGTGGGCAATCAGCCCCAGCATTTT; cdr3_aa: CASSEAVGVGNQPQHF
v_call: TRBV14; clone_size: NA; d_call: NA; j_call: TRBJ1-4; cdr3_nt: TGTGCCAGCAGCCCCGCAGGGAGGGGTATTGAAAAACTGTTTTTT; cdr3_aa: CASSPAGRGIEKLFF
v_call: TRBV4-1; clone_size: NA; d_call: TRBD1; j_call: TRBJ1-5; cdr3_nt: TGCGCCAGCAGCCCGGACAGGGATCAGCCCCAGCATTTT; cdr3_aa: CASSPDRDQPQHF
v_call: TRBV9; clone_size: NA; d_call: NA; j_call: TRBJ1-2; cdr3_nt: TGTGCCAGCAGCCTTATACAGACGGTGGGAGCTAACTATGGCTACACCTTC; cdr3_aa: CASSLIQTVGANYGYTF
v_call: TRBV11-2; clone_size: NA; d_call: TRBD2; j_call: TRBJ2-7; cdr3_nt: TGTGCCAGCAGCGAGGCGGGGACTAGTGCTTACGAGCAGTACTTC; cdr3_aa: CASSEAGTSAYEQYF
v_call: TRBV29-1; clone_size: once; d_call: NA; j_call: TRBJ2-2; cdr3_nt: TGCAGCGTTGAGAGGCAGGGCGGGGAGCTGTTTTTT; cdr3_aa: CSVERQGGELFF
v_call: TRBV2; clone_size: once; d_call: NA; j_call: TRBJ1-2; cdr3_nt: TGTGCCAGCTATTTATCCCCAGGACTCTATGGCTACACCTTC; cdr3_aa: CASYLSPGLYGYTF
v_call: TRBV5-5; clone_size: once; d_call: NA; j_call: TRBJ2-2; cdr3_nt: TGTGCCAGCAGGTGGGGGGCCGGGGAGCTGTTTTTT; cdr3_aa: CASRWGAGELFF
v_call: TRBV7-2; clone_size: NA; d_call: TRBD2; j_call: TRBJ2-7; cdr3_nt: TGTGCCAGCAGAACGACGGCGGGAGGGCCGCCCTACGAGCAGTACTTC; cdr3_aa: CASRTTAGGPPYEQYF
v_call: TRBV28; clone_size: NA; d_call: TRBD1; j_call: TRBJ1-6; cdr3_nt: TGTGCCAGCAGGGCCAGGGGACAGTTCTCCTATAATTCACCCCTCCACTTT; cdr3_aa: CASRARGQFSYNSPLHF
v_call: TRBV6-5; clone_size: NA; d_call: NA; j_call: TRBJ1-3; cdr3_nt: TGTGCCAGCAGCCAGGGCAGCTCTGGAAACACCATATATTTT; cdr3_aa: CASSQGSSGNTIYF
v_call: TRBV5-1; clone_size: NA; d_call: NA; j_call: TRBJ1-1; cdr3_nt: TGCGCCAGCAGTTCTGAGAGACAGAACACTGAAGCTTTCTTT; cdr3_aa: CASSSERQNTEAFF
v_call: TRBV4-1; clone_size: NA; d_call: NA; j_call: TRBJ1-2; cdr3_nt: TGCGCCAGCAGCCAGACACTACAGGGTCACAGTGGCTACACCTTC; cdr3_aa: CASSQTLQGHSGYTF
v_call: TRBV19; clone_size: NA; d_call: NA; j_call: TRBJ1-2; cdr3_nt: TGTGCCAGTAGTATAGGGGACTCTACCCTCTATGGCTACACCTTC; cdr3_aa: CASSIGDSTLYGYTF
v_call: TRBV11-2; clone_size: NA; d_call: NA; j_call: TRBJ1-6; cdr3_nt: TGTGCCAGCAGCTTAGTCGGGGGATCACCCCTCCACTTT; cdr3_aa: CASSLVGGSPLHF
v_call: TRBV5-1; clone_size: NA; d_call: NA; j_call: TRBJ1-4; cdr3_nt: TGCGCCAGCAGCTTGGGTTCTGCAACTAATGAAAAACTGTTTTTT; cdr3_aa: CASSLGSATNEKLFF
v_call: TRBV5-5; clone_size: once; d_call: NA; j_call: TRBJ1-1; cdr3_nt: TGTGCCAGCAGCTTTTCTCTTATGAACACTGAAGCTTTCTTT; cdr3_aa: CASSFSLMNTEAFF
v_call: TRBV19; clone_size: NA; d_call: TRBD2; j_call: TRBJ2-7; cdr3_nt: TGTGCCAGTAGTATCAATCTTTCTAGCGGGAGAAGCGAGCAGTACTTC; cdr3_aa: CASSINLSSGRSEQYF
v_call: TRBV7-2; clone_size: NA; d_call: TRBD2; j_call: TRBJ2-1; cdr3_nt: TGTGCCAGCAGCTTCCGGGGACGTCCGGGACTAGCGGACTACAATGAGCAGTTCTTC; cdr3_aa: CASSFRGRPGLADYNEQFF
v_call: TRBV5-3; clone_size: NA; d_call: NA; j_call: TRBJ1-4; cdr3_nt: TGTGCCAGAAGCTTGTCCTTTCGGGAAAAACTGTTTTTT; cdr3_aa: CARSLSFREKLFF
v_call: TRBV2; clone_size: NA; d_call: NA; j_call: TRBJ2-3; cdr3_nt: TGTGCCAGCAGGCGGGACCACAAGACAGATACGCAGTATTTT; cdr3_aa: CASRRDHKTDTQYF
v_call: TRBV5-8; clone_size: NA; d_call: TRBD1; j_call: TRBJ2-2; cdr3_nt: TGTGCCAGCAGCTTGGGTAACAGGGGACGCGGGGAGCTGTTTTTT; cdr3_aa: CASSLGNRGRGELFF
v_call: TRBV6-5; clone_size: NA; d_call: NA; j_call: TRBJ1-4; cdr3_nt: TGTGCCAGCAGGAAGGACAGCGGGAGGAAAAAACTGTTTTTT; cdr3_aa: CASRKDSGRKKLFF
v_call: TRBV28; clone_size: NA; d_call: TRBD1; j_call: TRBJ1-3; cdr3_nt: TGTGCCAGCAGTTCGGGACAGAGCTCTGGAAACACCATATATTTT; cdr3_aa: CASSSGQSSGNTIYF
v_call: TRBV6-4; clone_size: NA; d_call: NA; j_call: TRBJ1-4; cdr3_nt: TGTGCCAGCACCTCGGGGAGGGGGGCCTTTAAAAAACTGTTTTTT; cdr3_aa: CASTSGRGAFKKLFF
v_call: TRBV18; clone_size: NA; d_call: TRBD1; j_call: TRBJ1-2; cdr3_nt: TGTGCCGGCTCGGACAGGGGAAAGTCCTACACCTTC; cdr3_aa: CAGSDRGKSYTF
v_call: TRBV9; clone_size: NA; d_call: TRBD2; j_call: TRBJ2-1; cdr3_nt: TGTGCCAGCAGCGTGGACGGACTAGCGGGAGTTCAGGTCAATGAGCAGTTCTTC; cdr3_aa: CASSVDGLAGVQVNEQFF
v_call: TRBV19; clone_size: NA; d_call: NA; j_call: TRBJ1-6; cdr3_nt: TGTGCCAGTAGTACACGGGGGACTCGGGATAATTCACCCCTCCACTTT; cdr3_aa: CASSTRGTRDNSPLHF
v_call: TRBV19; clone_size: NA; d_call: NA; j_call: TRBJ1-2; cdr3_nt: TGTGCCAGTTTAAAGTCGGGTGCTAACTATGGCTACACCTTC; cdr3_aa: CASLKSGANYGYTF
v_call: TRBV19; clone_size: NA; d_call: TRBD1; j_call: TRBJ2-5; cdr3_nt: TGTGCCAGTAGTCCGGACAGGGGAGAATCAAAAGAGATCCAGTACTTC; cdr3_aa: CASSPDRGESKEIQYF
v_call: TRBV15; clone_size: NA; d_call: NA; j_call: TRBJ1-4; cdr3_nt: TGTGCCACCAGCAGTCCGGGGGGTGAAAAACTGTTTTTT; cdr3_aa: CATSSPGGEKLFF
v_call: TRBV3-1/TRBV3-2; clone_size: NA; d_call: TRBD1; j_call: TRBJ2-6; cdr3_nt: TGTGCCAGCAGCCGATGGGACAGCCGCTCTGGGGCCAACGTCCTGACTTTC; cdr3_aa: CASSRWDSRSGANVLTF
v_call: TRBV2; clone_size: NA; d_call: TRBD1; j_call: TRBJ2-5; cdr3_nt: TGTGCCAGCAGCGGACAGGGGGCGCCGATCATAGAGACCCAGTACTTC; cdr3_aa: CASSGQGAPIIETQYF
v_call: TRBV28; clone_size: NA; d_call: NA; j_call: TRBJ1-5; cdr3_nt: TGTGCCAGCAGTTTATATCGGGGGGCTTGGGAGCCCCAGCATTTT; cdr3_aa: CASSLYRGAWEPQHF